Below are 27 T cell receptor beta chains sequenced from a single sample in a study of Ad26.COV2.S vaccination and SARS-CoV-2 variants. Assay: immunoSEQ multiplex PCR; the TCRdb copy retains only in-frame clones and omits some. The sample lists approximately 480,000 clones, approximately 90% occurring once. Treatment in this sample: about 20 received Ad26.COV2.S at low or high dose, single or two shots; 5 received placebo; per-sample allocation not given. Day 63 after the first vaccine or placebo injection was the time point for sampling. Here the sequenced sample was peripheral blood, taken in a trial of Ad26.COV2.S vaccine versus placebo. The receptors shown here come from a person between 18 and 65 years old who received the Ad26.COV2.S COVID-19 vaccine or a placebo.

The gene calls are TRBV7-3 and TRBJ2-3, with D tentatively TRBD2 (6 bases). Germline values: CDR1 SGHTA, CDR2 FQGTGA. The V end lost 4 bases, the J end lost 5 bases, and 16 bases lay between the germline ends. The CDR3 runs 15 residues. CDR3 in amino acids: CASSSPGSEGDTQYF. CDR3 coding DNA: TGTGCCAGCAGCTCCCCCGGGAGTGAGGGAGATACGCAGTATTTT.

The CDR3 bases are TGTGCCAGCAGCCAAACCTACGGAAATCAGCCCCAGCATTTT. This translates into CASSQTYGNQPQHF. J is TRBJ1-5 and V is TRBV3-1 (or the pseudogene TRBV3-2); D unresolved. The V end lost 2 bases, the J end lost 4 bases, and 9 bases lay between the germline ends. Germline V lookup: CDR1 LGHDT, CDR2 YNNKEL (reference sequence). The CDR3 spans 14 residues.

V usage is TRBV12-5 and J usage is TRBJ1-4; 9 bases agree with TRBD1. CDR3 length equals 18 residues. V lost 0 bases, J lost 6 bases, and 11 bases stayed unmatched. Germline assignment: CDR1 LGHNT and CDR2 FRNRAP. CDR3 sequence: CASGLVQSTGTGYEKLFF. In nucleotides, the CDR3 is TGTGCTAGTGGTTTGGTCCAGAGTACCGGGACAGGGTATGAAAAACTGTTTTTT.

The chain employs TRBV7-2 and TRBJ1-3; no clear D. V lost 1 base and J lost 4, with 5 bases in between. The CDR3 contains 13 residues. The germline V gene encodes CDR1 SGHTA and CDR2 FQGNSA. As DNA, the CDR3 is TGTGCCAGCAGCTTAGTCCCGGGAAACACCATATATTTT. Amino acid sequence: CASSLVPGNTIYF.

V gene TRBV7-9 combines with J gene TRBJ2-7; weak D call: TRBD2 (6 bases). Trimming stripped 1 base from V and 7 bases from J, with 11 bases between. CDR1 is SEHNR and CDR2 is FQNEAQ in the germline V gene (reference sequence). The CDR3 covers 13 residues. The CDR3 region is CASSLVVGGEQYF. The CDR3 DNA reads TGTGCCAGCAGCTTAGTTGTTGGAGGGGAGCAGTACTTC.

The J gene is TRBJ1-1, the V gene TRBV7-2; possible D gene TRBD1, 5 bases. This CDR3 has 12 amino acids. Germline V gene lookup returns CDR1 SGHTA and CDR2 FQGNSA. V lost 5 bases to trimming and J lost 6 bases, with 10 bases between them. Written as DNA, the CDR3 is TGTGCCAGCAGCCATGGAGGGGCTGAAGCTTTCTTT. It codes for CASSHGGAEAFF.

As regards this clone: Other DNA sequences in the sample encode the same CDR3. The chain carries TRBV9 and TRBJ1-1; D ambiguous. Trimming shortened V by 0 bases and J by 3 bases, and 3 bases separated the two germline ends. The CDR3 sequence is 12 residues long. Germline CDR1 and CDR2: SGDLS and YYNGEE. CDR3 in DNA: TGTGCCAGCAGCGTAGGGGACACTGAAGCTTTCTTT. Translation gives CASSVGDTEAFF.

The chain joins TRBV11-2 to TRBJ1-3, with 7 bases matching TRBD1. The CDR3 has 15 amino acids. Losses at the gene ends were 2 bases for V and 4 bases for J; bases not matched to a gene: 5. Germline CDR1 reads SGHAT; CDR2 reads FQNNGV. The CDR3 coding sequence is TGTGCCAGCAGCTTATGGAGGGGGCGAGGAAACACCATATATTTT. It translates to CASSLWRGRGNTIYF.

The chain couples TRBV29-1 to TRBJ1-3; D remains ambiguous. In germline, CDR1 is SQVTM, CDR2 ANQGSEA. V was trimmed by 7 bases and J by 4 bases, leaving 11 bases between them. CDR3 length equals 12 residues. The CDR3 region is CSASIVGNTIYF. CDR3 bases: TGCAGCGCTTCCATTGTCGGAAACACCATATATTTT.

The CDR3 spells CASRKTSGRANIQLGTQYF. CDR3 nucleotide sequence: TGTGCCAGCAGGAAAACTAGCGGGAGGGCAAATATTCAGTTAGGTACGCAGTATTTT. The chain employs TRBV28 and TRBJ2-3; 13 bases map to TRBD2. The germline CDR1 and CDR2 sequences are MDHEN and SYDVKM. The CDR3 spans 19 residues. The V and J ends lost 6 bases and 8 bases, in that order; junction bases with no gene match: 20.

The chain links TRBV29-1 to TRBJ1-1, with a possible D match to TRBD1 (6 bases). The CDR3 extends over 13 amino acids. CDR1 and CDR2 from the germline V gene are SQVTM and ANQGSEA. V was pared by 7 bases and J by 5 bases, with 17 bases between. The CDR3: CSARRDIGTEAFF. CDR3 nucleotide sequence: TGCAGCGCCCGACGGGACATTGGTACTGAAGCTTTCTTT.

This clone was recorded a few times. J is TRBJ1-2 and V is TRBV28; unclear D gene. This CDR3 is 12 amino acids long. The germline V gene has CDR1 MDHEN and CDR2 SYDVKM. With 10 bases removed from V and 5 bases from J, the gap between germline ends came to 14 bases. CDR3 protein: CATDSGRYGYTF. DNA of the CDR3: TGTGCCACCGACTCGGGTAGATATGGCTACACCTTC.

This chain links TRBV3-1 (or the pseudogene TRBV3-2) with TRBJ1-6, with 9 bases identical to TRBD1. Germline values: CDR1 LGHDT, CDR2 YNNKEL (reference sequence). CDR3 size: 16 residues. Trimming cost V 4 bases and J 7 bases; bases outside gene matches: 8. CDR3 protein: CASSRGTGRRNSPLHF. The CDR3 coding sequence is TGTGCCAGCAGCCGAGGGACAGGGAGAAGGAATTCACCCCTCCACTTT.

V and J are TRBV3-1 (or the pseudogene TRBV3-2) and TRBJ1-2, with a weak D call TRBD1 (6 bases). Looked up from germline, CDR1 is LGHDT and CDR2 is YNNKEL (reference sequence). This CDR3 spans 15 amino acids. V was pared by 3 bases and J by 7 bases, with 18 bases between. The DNA for the CDR3 is TGTGCCAGCAGCCAGGCAGGGCAGGGGCCTAGTGGCTACACCTTC. Translating gives CASSQAGQGPSGYTF.

The chain employs TRBV9 and TRBJ2-1; D could derive from TRBD1 or TRBD2 (5 bases each). The CDR3 has 15 residues. V lost 3 bases and J 4 bases, leaving 14 bases between the germline ends. Germline V gene sequence: CDR1 SGDLS, CDR2 YYNGEE. This CDR3 reads CASSENWDEYNEQFF. CDR3 nucleotide sequence: TGTGCCAGCAGCGAGAACTGGGACGAATACAATGAGCAGTTCTTC.

The genes are TRBV7-4 and TRBJ2-7; no reliable D call. The germline CDR1 and CDR2 sequences are SGHVT and SQSDAQ. Trimming took off 5 bases at V and 6 bases at J, with 23 bases between the two ends. The CDR3 contains 16 residues. CDR3 in DNA: TGTGCCAGCAGCCGACGCCCCCTTTGCATAACGGTCGAGCAGTACTTC. It is translated as CASSRRPLCITVEQYF.

V and J are TRBV10-2 and TRBJ2-3; 9 nucleotides line up with TRBD2. V was pared by 2 bases and J by 8 bases, with 8 bases of the junction left unmatched. Looked up from germline, CDR1 is WSHSY and CDR2 is SAAADI. The CDR3 length is 15 residues. CDR3 sequence: CASSEGIAGVGTQYF. The CDR3 DNA sequence: TGCGCCAGCAGTGAGGGTATAGCGGGAGTAGGTACGCAGTATTTT.

The chain links TRBV9 to TRBJ2-2, with a tentative D call TRBD2 (6 bases). Germline loops: CDR1 SGDLS, CDR2 YYNGEE. V dropped 1 base and J dropped 4 bases, with 14 bases sitting between them. This CDR3 is 16 amino acids long. As DNA, the CDR3 is TGTGCCAGCAGCGTATATGCGGGAAGGGGCACCGGGGAGCTGTTTTTT. This translates into CASSVYAGRGTGELFF.

The chain links TRBV9 to TRBJ2-7; 7 bases fit TRBD2. Germline trimming cut 4 bases from V and 2 bases from J; bases unmatched to any gene: 9. This CDR3 comprises 15 residues. Germline V gene lookup returns CDR1 SGDLS and CDR2 YYNGEE. The CDR3 here is CASSQGPSGAYEQYF. CDR3 coding DNA: TGTGCCAGCAGCCAAGGTCCTAGCGGAGCCTACGAGCAGTACTTC.

The CDR3 reads CATSGPGTFQETQYF. The DNA of the CDR3 is TGTGCCACCAGTGGCCCCGGGACATTCCAAGAGACCCAGTACTTC. The rearrangement joins TRBV24-1 to TRBJ2-5; D possibly corresponds to TRBD1 (6 bases). Trimming left V 5 bases short and J 1 base short, with 13 bases between. The germline gives CDR1 KGHDR, CDR2 SFDVKD. The CDR3 loop spans 15 amino acids.

The chain is built from TRBV24-1 and TRBJ2-5; 7 nucleotides match TRBD1. With 7 bases clipped from V and 4 bases from J, the junction kept 5 bases outside the gene matches. The CDR3 is 13 amino acids. Germline lookup yields CDR1 KGHDR and CDR2 SFDVKD. CDR3: CATRDRAGETQYF. The CDR3 coding sequence is TGTGCCACCAGAGACAGGGCGGGAGAGACCCAGTACTTC.

V and J are TRBV11-3 and TRBJ1-1, with D hard to call. CDR1 is SGHNT and CDR2 is YENEEA in the germline V gene. CDR3 length equals 15 residues. Between the trimmed V and J ends, which lost 1 base and 0 bases, there was a span of 9 bases. The CDR3 loop reads CASSLGPKMNTEAFF. Here the CDR3 DNA reads TGTGCCAGCAGCTTAGGCCCGAAAATGAACACTGAAGCTTTCTTT.

The V gene is TRBV5-1, the J gene TRBJ2-1, with TRBD2 matching 9 bases. CDR1 and CDR2 (germline): SGHRS, YFSETQ. This CDR3 spans 15 amino acids. Losses at the gene ends were 4 bases for V and 4 bases for J; bases not matched to a gene: 6. The CDR3: CASSETSGSYNEQFF. In DNA form, the CDR3 reads TGCGCCAGCAGCGAGACTAGCGGAAGTTACAATGAGCAGTTCTTC.

In regard to this clone: Other DNA sequences within the sample encode an identical CDR3. The chain employs TRBV3-1 (or the pseudogene TRBV3-2) and TRBJ2-3; TRBD2 matches 10 bases. Germline loops: CDR1 LGHDT, CDR2 YNNKEL (reference sequence). CDR3 length: 15 amino acids. Losses at the gene ends were 1 base for V and 4 bases for J; bases not matched to a gene: 2. The DNA for the CDR3 is TGTGCCAGCAGCCAAGGTCTAGCGGGAGCAGATACGCAGTATTTT. As protein: CASSQGLAGADTQYF.

Here the CDR3 reads CASSLVPPNEQFF. Here the CDR3 DNA reads TGTGCCAGCAGCTTAGTCCCCCCCAATGAGCAGTTCTTC. The genes are TRBV7-9 and TRBJ2-1, with D uncertain. Germline V lookup: CDR1 SEHNR, CDR2 FQNEAQ (reference sequence). The ends were cut back, 1 base at V and 6 bases at J, with 7 bases in the middle. The CDR3 contains 13 residues.

The CDR3: CAISVTGTGGTGELFF. The DNA of the CDR3 is TGTGCCATCAGTGTCACCGGGACAGGGGGAACCGGGGAGCTGTTTTTT. V and J are TRBV10-3 and TRBJ2-2, with 11 positions matching TRBD1. The CDR3 has 16 amino acids. CDR1 is ENHRY and CDR2 is SYGVKD in the germline V gene. V was pared by 4 bases and J by 5 bases, with 6 bases of the junction left unmatched.

The CDR3 nucleotides are TGCGCCAGCAGCCCCAACAGCGGCGGAGGCTACACCTTC. Residues: CASSPNSGGGYTF. The chain couples TRBV5-1 to TRBJ1-2; D is ambiguous. The CDR3 has 13 amino acids. The germline V and J ends were trimmed by 4 bases and 8 bases, with 15 bases remaining between them. CDR1 SGHRS and CDR2 YFSETQ come from the germline V gene.